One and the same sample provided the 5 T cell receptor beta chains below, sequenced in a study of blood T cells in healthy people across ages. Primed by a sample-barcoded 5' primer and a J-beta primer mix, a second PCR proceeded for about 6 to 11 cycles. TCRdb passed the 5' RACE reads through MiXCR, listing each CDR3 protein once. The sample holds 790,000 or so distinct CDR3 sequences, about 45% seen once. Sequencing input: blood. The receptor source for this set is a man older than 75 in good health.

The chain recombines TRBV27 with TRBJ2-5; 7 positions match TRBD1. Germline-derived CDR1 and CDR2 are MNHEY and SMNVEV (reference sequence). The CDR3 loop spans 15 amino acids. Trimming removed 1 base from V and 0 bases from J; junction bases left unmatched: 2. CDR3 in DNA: TGTGCCAGCAGTTTATTGGGACAGCACCAAGAGACCCAGTACTTC. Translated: CASSLLGQHQETQYF.

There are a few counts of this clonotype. The CDR3 coding sequence is TGTGCCAGCAGCGCAGGGACAGGGGGCCCCCTTAGCACAGATACGCAGTATTTT. Translation: CASSAGTGGPLSTDTQYF. V is TRBV7-2 and J is TRBJ2-3, with 12 bases identical to TRBD1. Germline V gene data show CDR1 as SGHTA and CDR2 as FQGNSA. There are 18 residues in the CDR3. The ends lost 5 bases at V and 0 bases at J; junction bases unmatched: 9.

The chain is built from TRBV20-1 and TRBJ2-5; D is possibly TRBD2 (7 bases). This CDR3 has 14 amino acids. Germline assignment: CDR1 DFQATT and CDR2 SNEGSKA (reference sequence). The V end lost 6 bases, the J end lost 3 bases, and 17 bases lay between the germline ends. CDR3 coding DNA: TGCAGTGCCGAGGGGGGGGCCAAGGAAGAGACCCAGTACTTC. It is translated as CSAEGGAKEETQYF.

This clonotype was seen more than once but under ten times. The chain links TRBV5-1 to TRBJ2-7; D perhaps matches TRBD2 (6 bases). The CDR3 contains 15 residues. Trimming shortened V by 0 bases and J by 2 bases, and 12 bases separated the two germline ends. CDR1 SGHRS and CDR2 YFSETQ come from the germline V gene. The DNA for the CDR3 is TGCGCCAGCAGCTTGGACGGGAGAGCGACCTACGAGCAGTACTTC. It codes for CASSLDGRATYEQYF.

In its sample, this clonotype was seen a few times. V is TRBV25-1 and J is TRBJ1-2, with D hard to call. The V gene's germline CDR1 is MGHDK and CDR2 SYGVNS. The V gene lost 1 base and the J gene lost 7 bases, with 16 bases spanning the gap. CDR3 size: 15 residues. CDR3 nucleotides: TGTGCCAGCAGTGAATTGAGCGGGAGGGCTAGTGGCTACACCTTC. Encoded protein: CASSELSGRASGYTF.